The next 10 T cell receptor beta chains were all read from a single sample in a study of cytomegalovirus exposure and HLA in healthy donors. 13 Jbeta primers and 60 Vbeta primers were used for the PCR. Sequencing was performed with immunoSEQ multiplex PCR; in TCRdb, only in-frame clones are kept and a portion is missing. The table includes approximately 280,000 clones, roughly 85% detected once. Sequenced: PBMCs. These receptors were collected from a man in his forties in good health and CMV-seropositive.

The genes are TRBV30 and TRBJ1-2, with TRBD1 matching 8 bases. The CDR3 loop spans 13 amino acids. The germline gives CDR1 GTSNPN, CDR2 SVGIG (reference sequence). J lost 4 bases, V lost 4 bases, and 5 bases had no gene match. In DNA, the CDR3 is TGTGCCTGGACTACCGGACAGGGCTATGGCTACACCTTC. Residues: CAWTTGQGYGYTF.

This chain joins TRBV18 and TRBJ1-1, with D possibly matching TRBD1 (5 bases). CDR3 length: 14 amino acids. V gave up 4 bases and J gave up 3 bases, with 12 bases separating them. Germline lookup yields CDR1 KGHSH and CDR2 LQKENI. The CDR3: CASSRQGEHTEAFF. The CDR3 DNA is TGTGCCAGCTCACGGCAGGGCGAACACACTGAAGCTTTCTTT.

The chain carries TRBV19 and TRBJ1-2; 7 bases match TRBD1. The V segment lost 5 bases and the J segment 6 bases; nucleotides outside the gene matches: 6. The CDR3 has 13 residues. The germline V gene encodes CDR1 LNHDA and CDR2 SQIVND (reference sequence). The CDR3 DNA is TGTGCCAGTAGTCCTGGACAGGTGGATGGCTACACCTTC. This gives the protein CASSPGQVDGYTF.

J is TRBJ1-3 and V is TRBV2; D is unclear. Trimming pared 5 bases from V and 4 bases from J, leaving 3 bases between. This CDR3 has 11 amino acids. From germline, CDR1 is SNHLY and CDR2 FYNNEI. CDR3 sequence: CASSLGNTIYF. CDR3 bases: TGTGCCAGCAGTCTGGGAAACACCATATATTTT.

The chain combines TRBV9 with TRBJ2-2, with D possibly being TRBD1 (6 bases). The CDR3 is 17 residues long. Germline-derived CDR1 and CDR2 are SGDLS and YYNGEE. V lost 3 bases to trimming and J lost 4 bases, with 19 bases between them. The CDR3 sequence: CASSANSGARGTGELFF. The DNA of the CDR3 is TGTGCCAGCAGCGCTAACTCAGGGGCCCGCGGCACCGGGGAGCTGTTTTTT. Based on the CDR3 plus reference TRBV9 and TRBJ2-2, the full variable domain is DSGVTQTPKHLITATGQRVTLRCSPRSGDLSVYWYQQSLDQGLQFLIQYYNGEERAKGNILERFSAQQFPDLHSELNLSSLELGDSALYFCASSANSGARGTGELFFGEGSRLTVL.

This clone is a singleton in its sample. This specimen includes other DNA sequences encoding the same CDR3. This rearrangement joins TRBV28 to TRBJ2-7; 8 nucleotides line up with TRBD1. The CDR3 loop spans 14 amino acids. Germline CDR1 MDHEN, CDR2 SYDVKM. V shed 3 bases and J 3 bases; nucleotides not matched to a gene: 4. DNA for the CDR3: TGTGCCAGCAGTTTGCGACAGGGGAGCTACGAGCAGTACTTC. Its protein is CASSLRQGSYEQYF.

V and J are TRBV2 and TRBJ1-2, with D unclear. CDR3 length: 15 residues. In germline, CDR1 is SNHLY, CDR2 FYNNEI. Trimming removed 2 bases from V and 3 bases from J, with 13 bases in between. The CDR3 loop is CASSEPGRVYYGYTF. CDR3 nucleotide sequence: TGTGCCAGCAGTGAACCCGGGCGGGTGTACTATGGCTACACCTTC.

The rearrangement links TRBV7-3 to TRBJ2-7, with D unclear. V was shortened by 2 bases and J by 3 bases, with 2 bases between the two germline ends. This CDR3 is 11 amino acids long. In germline, CDR1 is SGHTA, CDR2 FQGTGA. For the CDR3, the DNA is TGTGCCAGCAGCTTATACTACGAGCAGTACTTC. Its translation: CASSLYYEQYF.

About this clone: At one of its ends the junction is not consistent with the germline gene, which may arise from a read error. This chain uses TRBV7-9 with TRBJ2-3, with TRBD1 matching 7 bases. Germline V gene lookup returns CDR1 SEHNR and CDR2 FQNEAQ (reference sequence). The CDR3 spans 16 residues. The CDR3 loop reads CSSSATGMSRADTQYF. CDR3 DNA: TGTTCCAGCAGCGCGACAGGGATGTCTCGGGCAGATACGCAGTATTTT.

This clone was found once. V and J are TRBV28 and TRBJ2-1; 8 bases are a match to TRBD2. Trimming at V came to 6 bases and at J to 3 bases, leaving 10 bases not matched to a gene. This CDR3 comprises 16 residues. Germline V gene sequence: CDR1 MDHEN, CDR2 SYDVKM. The CDR3 region has the DNA TGTGCCAGCAGCCGTACCCTAGCGGGCTTCTACAATGAGCAGTTCTTC. It translates to CASSRTLAGFYNEQFF. Complete variable domain (other parts from reference TRBV28 and TRBJ2-1): DVKVTQSSRYLVKRTGEKVFLECVQDMDHENMFWYRQDPGLGLRLIYFSYDVKMKEKGDIPEGYSVSREKKERFSLILESASTNQTSMYLCASSRTLAGFYNEQFFGPGTRLTVL.